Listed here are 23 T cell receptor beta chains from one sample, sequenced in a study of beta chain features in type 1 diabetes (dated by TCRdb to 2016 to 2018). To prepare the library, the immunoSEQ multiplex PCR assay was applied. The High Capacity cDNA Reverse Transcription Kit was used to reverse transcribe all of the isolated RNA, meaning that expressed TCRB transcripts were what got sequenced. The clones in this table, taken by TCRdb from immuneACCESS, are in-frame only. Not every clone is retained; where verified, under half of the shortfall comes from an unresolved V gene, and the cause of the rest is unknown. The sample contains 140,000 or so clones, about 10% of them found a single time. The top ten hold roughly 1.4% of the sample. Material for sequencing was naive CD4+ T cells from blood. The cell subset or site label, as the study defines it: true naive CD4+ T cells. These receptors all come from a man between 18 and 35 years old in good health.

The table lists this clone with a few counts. The CDR3 reads CASSLGDRSTDTQYF. Written as DNA, the CDR3 is TGCGCCAGCAGCTTGGGGGACAGGAGCACAGATACGCAGTATTTT. The J gene is TRBJ2-3, the V gene TRBV5-1, with 8 bases that match TRBD1. Germline CDR1 reads SGHRS; CDR2 reads YFSETQ. The CDR3 runs 15 residues. V was pared by 0 bases and J by 0 bases, with 0 bases of the junction left unmatched.

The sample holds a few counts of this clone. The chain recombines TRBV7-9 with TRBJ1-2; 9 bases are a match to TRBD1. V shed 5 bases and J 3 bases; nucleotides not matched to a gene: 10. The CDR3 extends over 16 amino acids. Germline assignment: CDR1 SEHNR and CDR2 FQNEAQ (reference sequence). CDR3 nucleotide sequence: TGTGCCAGCAGCCGCACCTCTGGGACAGGGTACTATGGCTACACCTTC. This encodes CASSRTSGTGYYGYTF.

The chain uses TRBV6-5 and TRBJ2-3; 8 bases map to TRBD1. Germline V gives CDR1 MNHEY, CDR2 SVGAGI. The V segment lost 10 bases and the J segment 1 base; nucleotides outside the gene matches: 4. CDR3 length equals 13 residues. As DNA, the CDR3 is TGTGCCACCACGGACAGGGGCACAGATACGCAGTATTTT. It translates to CATTDRGTDTQYF.

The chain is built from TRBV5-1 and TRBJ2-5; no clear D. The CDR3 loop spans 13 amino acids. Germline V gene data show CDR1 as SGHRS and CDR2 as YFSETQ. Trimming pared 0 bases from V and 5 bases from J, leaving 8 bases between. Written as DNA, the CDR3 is TGCGCCAGCAGCTTGGGGTCCGGGGAGACCCAGTACTTC. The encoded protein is CASSLGSGETQYF. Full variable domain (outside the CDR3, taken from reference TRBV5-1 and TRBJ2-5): KAGVTQTPRYLIKTRGQQVTLSCSPISGHRSVSWYQQTPGQGLQFLFEYFSETQRNKGNFPGRFSGRQFSNSRSEMNVSTLELGDSALYLCASSLGSGETQYFGPGTRLLVL.

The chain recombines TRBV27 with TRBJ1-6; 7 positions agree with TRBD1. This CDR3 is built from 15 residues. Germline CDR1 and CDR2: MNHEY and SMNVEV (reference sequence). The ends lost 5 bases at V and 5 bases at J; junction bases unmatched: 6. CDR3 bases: TGTGCCAGCAGTCCTGGGACAGTTGATAATTCACCCCTCCACTTT. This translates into CASSPGTVDNSPLHF.

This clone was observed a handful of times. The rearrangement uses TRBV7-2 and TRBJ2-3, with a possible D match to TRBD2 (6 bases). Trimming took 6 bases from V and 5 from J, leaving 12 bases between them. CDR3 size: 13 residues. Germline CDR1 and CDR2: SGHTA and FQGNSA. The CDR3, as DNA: TGTGCCAGCAGTCTAAACGGGGGAGATACGCAGTATTTT. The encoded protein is CASSLNGGDTQYF.

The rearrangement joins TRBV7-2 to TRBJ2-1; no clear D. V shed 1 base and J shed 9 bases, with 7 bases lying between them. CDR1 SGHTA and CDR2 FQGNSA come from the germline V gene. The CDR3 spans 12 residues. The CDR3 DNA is TGTGCCAGCAGCTTAGTGCTCGGTGAGCAGTTCTTC. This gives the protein CASSLVLGEQFF. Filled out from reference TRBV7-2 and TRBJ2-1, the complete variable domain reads GAGVSQSPSNKVTEKGKDVELRCDPISGHTALYWYRQSLGQGLEFLIYFQGNSAPDKSGLPSDRFSAERTGGSVSTLTIQRTQQEDSAVYLCASSLVLGEQFFGPGTRLTVL.

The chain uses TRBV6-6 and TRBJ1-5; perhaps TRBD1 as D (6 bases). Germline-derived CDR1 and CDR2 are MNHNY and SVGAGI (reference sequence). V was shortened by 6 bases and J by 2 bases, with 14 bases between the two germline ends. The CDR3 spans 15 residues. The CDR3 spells CASRDLGAGNQPQHF. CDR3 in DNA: TGTGCCAGCAGAGACCTGGGGGCTGGCAATCAGCCCCAGCATTTT.

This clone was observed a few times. The CDR3: CASSLEVTGGNEQFF. DNA for the CDR3: TGCGCCAGCAGCTTGGAAGTGACAGGGGGCAATGAGCAGTTCTTC. The chain joins TRBV5-1 to TRBJ2-1, with 9 bases fitting TRBD1. CDR3 length: 15 residues. The trim removed 0 bases at V and 6 bases at J, leaving 4 bases unmatched. Germline lookup yields CDR1 SGHRS and CDR2 YFSETQ.

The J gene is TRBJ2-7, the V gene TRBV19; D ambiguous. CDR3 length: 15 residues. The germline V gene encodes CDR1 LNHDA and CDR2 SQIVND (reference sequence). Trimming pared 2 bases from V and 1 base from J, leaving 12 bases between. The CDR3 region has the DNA TGTGCCAGTAGTATAACCTTCGTGGCTTCCTACGAGCAGTACTTC. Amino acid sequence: CASSITFVASYEQYF.

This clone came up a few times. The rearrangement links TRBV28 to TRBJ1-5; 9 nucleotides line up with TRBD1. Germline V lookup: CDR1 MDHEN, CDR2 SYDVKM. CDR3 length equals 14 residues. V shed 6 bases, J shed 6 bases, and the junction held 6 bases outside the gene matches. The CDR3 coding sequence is TGTGCCAGCAGACTACAGGGGGCCGGTCAGCCCCAGCATTTT. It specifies CASRLQGAGQPQHF.

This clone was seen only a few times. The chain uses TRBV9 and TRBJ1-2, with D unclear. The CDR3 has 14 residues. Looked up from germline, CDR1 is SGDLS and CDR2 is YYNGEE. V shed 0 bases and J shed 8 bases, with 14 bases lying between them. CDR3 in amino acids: CASSVVNTVGGYTF. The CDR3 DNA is TGTGCCAGCAGCGTAGTAAACACTGTCGGGGGCTACACCTTC.

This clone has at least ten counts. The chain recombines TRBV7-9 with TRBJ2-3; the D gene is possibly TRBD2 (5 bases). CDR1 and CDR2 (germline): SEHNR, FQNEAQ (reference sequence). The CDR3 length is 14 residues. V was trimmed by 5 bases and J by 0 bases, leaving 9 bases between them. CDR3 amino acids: CASSKSGSTDTQYF. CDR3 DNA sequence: TGTGCCAGCAGCAAATCGGGGAGCACAGATACGCAGTATTTT.

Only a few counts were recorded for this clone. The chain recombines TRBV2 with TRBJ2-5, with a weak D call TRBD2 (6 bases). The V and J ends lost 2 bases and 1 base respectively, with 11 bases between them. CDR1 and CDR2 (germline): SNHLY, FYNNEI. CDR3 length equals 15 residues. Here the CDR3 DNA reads TGTGCCAGCAGTGAATTGCAGGGACTCCAAGAGACCCAGTACTTC. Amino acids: CASSELQGLQETQYF.

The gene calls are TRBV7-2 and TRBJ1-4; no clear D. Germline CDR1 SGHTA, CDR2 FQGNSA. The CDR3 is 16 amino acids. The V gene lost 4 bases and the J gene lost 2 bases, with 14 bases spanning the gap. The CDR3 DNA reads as TGTGCCAGCAGCTCCCGGAAAGGAGGCACTAATGAAAAACTGTTTTTT. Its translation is CASSSRKGGTNEKLFF.

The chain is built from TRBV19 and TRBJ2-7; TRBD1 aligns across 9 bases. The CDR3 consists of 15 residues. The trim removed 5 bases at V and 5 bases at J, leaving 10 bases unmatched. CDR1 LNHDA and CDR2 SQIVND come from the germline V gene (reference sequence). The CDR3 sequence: CASSLRGDRAHEQYF. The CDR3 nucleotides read TGTGCCAGTAGTCTAAGAGGGGACAGGGCCCACGAGCAGTACTTC.

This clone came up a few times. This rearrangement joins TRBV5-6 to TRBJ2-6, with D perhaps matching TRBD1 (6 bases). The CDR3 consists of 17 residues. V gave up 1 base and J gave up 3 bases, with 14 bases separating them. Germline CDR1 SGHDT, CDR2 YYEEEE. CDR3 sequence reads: CASSLFTGWGGANVLTF. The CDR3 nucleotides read TGTGCCAGCAGCTTGTTCACAGGGTGGGGTGGGGCCAACGTCCTGACTTTC. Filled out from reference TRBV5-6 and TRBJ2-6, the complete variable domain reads DAGVTQSPTHLIKTRGQQVTLRCSPKSGHDTVSWYQQALGQGPQFIFQYYEEEERQRGNFPDRFSGHQFPNYSSELNVNALLLGDSALYLCASSLFTGWGGANVLTFGAGSRLTVL.

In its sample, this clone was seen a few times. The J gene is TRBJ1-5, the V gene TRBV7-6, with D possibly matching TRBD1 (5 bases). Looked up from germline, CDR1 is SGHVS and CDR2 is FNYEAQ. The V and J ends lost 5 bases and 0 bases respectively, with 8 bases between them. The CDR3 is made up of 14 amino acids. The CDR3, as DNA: TGTGCCAGCAGCCTCCAGGGTAGCAATCAGCCCCAGCATTTT. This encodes CASSLQGSNQPQHF.

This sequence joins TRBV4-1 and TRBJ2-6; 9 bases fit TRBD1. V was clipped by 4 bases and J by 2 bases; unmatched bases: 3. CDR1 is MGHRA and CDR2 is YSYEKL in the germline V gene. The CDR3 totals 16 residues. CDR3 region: CASSPGQGPGANVLTF. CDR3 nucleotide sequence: TGCGCCAGCAGCCCCGGACAGGGGCCTGGGGCCAACGTCCTGACTTTC.

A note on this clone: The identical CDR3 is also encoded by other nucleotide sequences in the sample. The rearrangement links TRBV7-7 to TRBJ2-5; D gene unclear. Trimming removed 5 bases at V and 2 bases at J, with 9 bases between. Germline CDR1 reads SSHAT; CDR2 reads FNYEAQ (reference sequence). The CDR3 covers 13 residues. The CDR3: CASSGRLQETQYF. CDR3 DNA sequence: TGTGCCAGCAGCGGCCGATTGCAAGAGACCCAGTACTTC.

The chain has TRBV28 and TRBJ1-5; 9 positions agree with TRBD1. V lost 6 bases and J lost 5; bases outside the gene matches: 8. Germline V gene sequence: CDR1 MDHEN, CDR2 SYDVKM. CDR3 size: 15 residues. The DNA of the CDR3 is TGTGCCAGCAGCCCCGGGACAGGGACGGATCAGCCCCAGCATTTT. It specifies CASSPGTGTDQPQHF.

CDR3 sequence reads: CATSGDWNTQYF. In DNA form, the CDR3 reads TGTGCCACCAGCGGCGACTGGAATACGCAGTATTTT. V is TRBV15 and J is TRBJ2-3; D remains ambiguous. The CDR3 runs to 12 residues. Germline CDR1 is LNHNV and CDR2 is YYDKDF (reference sequence). The V end lost 5 bases, the J end lost 7 bases, and 10 bases lay between the germline ends.

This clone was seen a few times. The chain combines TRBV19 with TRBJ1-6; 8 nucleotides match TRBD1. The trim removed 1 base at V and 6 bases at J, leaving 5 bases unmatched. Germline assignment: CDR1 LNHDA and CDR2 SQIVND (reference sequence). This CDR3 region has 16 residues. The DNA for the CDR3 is TGTGCCAGTAGTATAGCCGAGACAGGGGTTAATTCACCCCTCCACTTT. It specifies CASSIAETGVNSPLHF.